This entry describes one TCR beta chain. Profiled with immunoSEQ multiplex PCR; TCRdb holds only in-frame clones, not every one. The top ten clones hold approximately 7.1% of a sample with roughly 50,000 clones, around 90% of them seen once. This entry belongs to a study of PD-L1 blockade in urothelial cancer. Overall study context: Bladder-origin urothelial cancer in males described twenty-five of the 29 patients. T cell content in blood samples showed a median of about 140,000.

Per the germline V gene, CDR1 is SGHVS and CDR2 is FQNEAQ. The CDR3 covers 19 residues. Losses at the gene ends were 5 bases for V and 6 bases for J; bases not matched to a gene: 16. This rearrangement joins TRBV7-8 to TRBJ2-5, with 15 positions matching TRBD2. This clonotype originated in a man in his fifties or sixties with urothelial cancer. The sample here was PBMCs, taken around atezolizumab (anti-PD-L1) treatment. CDR3 sequence (DNA): TGTGCCAGCAGCCCTCCCGAGGGACTAGCGGGGGGAACTCGGAAGACCCAGTACTTC. It codes for CASSPPEGLAGGTRKTQYF. The full variable domain, with the rest looked up from reference TRBV7-8 and TRBJ2-5, is GAGVSQSPRYKVAKRGQDVALRCDPISGHVSLFWYQQALGQGPEFLTYFQNEAQLDKSGLPSDRFFAERPEGSVSTLKIQRTQQEDSAVYLCASSPPEGLAGGTRKTQYFGPGTRLLVL.